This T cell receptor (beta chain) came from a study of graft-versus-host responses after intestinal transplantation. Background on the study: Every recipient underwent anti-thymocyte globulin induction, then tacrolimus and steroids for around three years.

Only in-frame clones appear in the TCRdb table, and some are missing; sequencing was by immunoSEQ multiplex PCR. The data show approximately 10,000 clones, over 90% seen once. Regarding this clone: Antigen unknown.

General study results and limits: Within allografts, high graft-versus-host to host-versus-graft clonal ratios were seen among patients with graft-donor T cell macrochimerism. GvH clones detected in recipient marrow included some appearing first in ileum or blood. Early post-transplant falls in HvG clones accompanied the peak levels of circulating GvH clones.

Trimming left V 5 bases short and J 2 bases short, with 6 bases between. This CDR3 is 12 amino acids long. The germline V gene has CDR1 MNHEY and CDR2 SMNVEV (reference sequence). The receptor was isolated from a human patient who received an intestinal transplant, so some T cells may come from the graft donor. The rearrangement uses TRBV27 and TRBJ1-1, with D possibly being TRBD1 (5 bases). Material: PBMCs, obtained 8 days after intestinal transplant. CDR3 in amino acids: CASSQGNTEAFF. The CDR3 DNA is TGTGCCAGCAGTCAGGGTAACACTGAAGCTTTCTTT.